This TCR beta chain was sequenced during a study of type 1 and type 2 diabetes patients. The wider study: Participants included type 1 and type 2 diabetes patients plus nondiabetic controls. CD4+ or CD8+ T cells were positively selected from PBMCs with microbeads.

General study results and limits: Both CD4+ and CD8+ type 2 diabetes repertoires showed significantly higher diversity than type 1.

Details on this clonotype: Its antigen is not identified.

Amplification started from genomic DNA. A primer set of 30 forward and 13 reverse primers amplified the CDR3. Via MiXCR, TCRdb re-called the multiplex PCR reads, giving one row per CDR3 protein. The table includes under 300,000 distinct CDR3 sequences, approximately 50% detected once. Germline values: CDR1 LNHDA, CDR2 SQIVND (reference sequence). J was trimmed by 1 base and V by 5 bases; bases with no gene match: 4. CDR3 length: 14 residues. The source is a man aged 18 to 30 with type 2 diabetes. The sequenced sample consisted of peripheral blood mononuclear cells (PBMCs). The V call is TRBV19, the J call TRBJ1-1; 7 bases are shared with TRBD1. The CDR3, as DNA: TGTGCCAGTAGTGTTCGGGACAGGAACACTGAAGCTTTCTTT. Amino acids: CASSVRDRNTEAFF.